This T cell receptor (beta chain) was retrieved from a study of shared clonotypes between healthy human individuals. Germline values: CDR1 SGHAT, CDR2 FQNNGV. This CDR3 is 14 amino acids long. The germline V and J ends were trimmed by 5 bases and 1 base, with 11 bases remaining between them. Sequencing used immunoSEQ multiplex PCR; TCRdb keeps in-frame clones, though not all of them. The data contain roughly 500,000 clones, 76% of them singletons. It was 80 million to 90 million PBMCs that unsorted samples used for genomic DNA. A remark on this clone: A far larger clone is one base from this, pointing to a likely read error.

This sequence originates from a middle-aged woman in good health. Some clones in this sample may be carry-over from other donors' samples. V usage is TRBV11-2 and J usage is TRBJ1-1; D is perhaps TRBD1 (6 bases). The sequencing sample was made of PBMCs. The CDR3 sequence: CASSRRTENTEAFF. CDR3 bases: TGTGCCAGCAGCCGACGGACAGAGAACACTGAAGCTTTCTTT.